A single sample is the source of the 23 T cell receptor beta chains below, sequenced in a study of blood T cell repertoires in COVID-19. Libraries were prepared by immunoSEQ multiplex PCR; TCRdb keeps only in-frame clonotypes and omits some of them. The sample contains some 230,000 clones, approximately 80% of which appear only once. Sequencing used PBMCs or T cells enriched from blood (not recorded which). These receptors were taken from a man aged 35 to 55 who had recovered from COVID-19.

The gene calls are TRBV11-2 and TRBJ1-1; unclear D gene. Deletions cut 1 base from V and 1 base from J, with 10 bases between. Germline values: CDR1 SGHAT, CDR2 FQNNGV. The CDR3 extends over 15 amino acids. CDR3 sequence (DNA): TGTGCCAGCAGCTTAGTAATAGTGAAGAACACTGAAGCTTTCTTT. Residues: CASSLVIVKNTEAFF.

The chain combines TRBV19 with TRBJ2-1, with 8 positions matching TRBD1. CDR1 and CDR2 (germline): LNHDA, SQIVND (reference sequence). The CDR3 is made up of 16 amino acids. The V gene end was trimmed by 6 bases and the J gene end by 8 bases; junction bases not matched to a gene: 15. The DNA for the CDR3 is TGTGCCAGTAGACAAAGGGGTCGGGCAGGGGGCGATGAGCAGTTCTTC. Protein product: CASRQRGRAGGDEQFF.

The V call is TRBV11-3, the J call TRBJ1-3; a possible D gene is TRBD1 (5 bases). Trimming shortened V by 6 bases and J by 2 bases, and 11 bases separated the two germline ends. The germline gives CDR1 SGHNT, CDR2 YENEEA. This CDR3 is built from 14 residues. CDR3 nucleotides: TGTGCCAGCAGTTATCAGGGCACTGGAAACACCATATATTTT. Translated, it gives CASSYQGTGNTIYF.

This clone showed up just once. The chain links TRBV23-1 to TRBJ2-1; D is possibly TRBD1 (6 bases). TRBV23-1 is noted as an ORF with a role that remains uncertain. The germline V and J ends were trimmed by 8 bases and 9 bases, with 17 bases remaining between them. The CDR3 covers 13 residues. The CDR3 loop reads CASQGSPRVEQFF. CDR3 in DNA: TGCGCCAGCCAGGGGAGTCCCCGGGTTGAGCAGTTCTTC.

The chain joins TRBV2 to TRBJ1-2; D is ambiguous. V shed 4 bases and J shed 0 bases, with 9 bases lying between them. The CDR3 extends over 14 amino acids. Germline lookup yields CDR1 SNHLY and CDR2 FYNNEI. The CDR3, as DNA: TGTGCCAGCAGTGGACTTGCTACTAACTATGGCTACACCTTC. It specifies CASSGLATNYGYTF. The variable domain in full, with the rest retrieved from reference TRBV2 and TRBJ1-2, is EPEVTQTPSHQVTQMGQEVILRCVPISNHLYFYWYRQILGQKVEFLVSFYNNEISEKSEIFDDQFSVERPDGSNFTLKIRSTKLEDSAMYFCASSGLATNYGYTFGSGTRLTVV.

This clone was observed a handful of times. The chain recombines TRBV28 with TRBJ1-5; a weak D match, TRBD1 (6 bases). Trimming took 7 bases from V and 0 from J, leaving 13 bases between them. Germline loops: CDR1 MDHEN, CDR2 SYDVKM. The CDR3 contains 15 residues. DNA for the CDR3: TGTGCCAGCATCCGGACAGCCCTTAGCAATCAGCCCCAGCATTTT. Translated, it gives CASIRTALSNQPQHF. Full variable domain (rest looked up from reference TRBV28 and TRBJ1-5): DVKVTQSSRYLVKRTGEKVFLECVQDMDHENMFWYRQDPGLGLRLIYFSYDVKMKEKGDIPEGYSVSREKKERFSLILESASTNQTSMYLCASIRTALSNQPQHFGDGTRLSIL.

This chain links TRBV6-5 with TRBJ1-6, with unresolved D. The CDR3 spans 16 residues. Germline V gene data show CDR1 as MNHEY and CDR2 as SVGAGI. The germline V and J ends were trimmed by 2 bases and 1 base, with 9 bases remaining between them. CDR3 sequence: CASSYLAGSYNSPLHF. CDR3 bases: TGTGCCAGCAGTTACCTGGCCGGGTCCTATAATTCACCCCTCCACTTT.

The rearrangement links TRBV19 to TRBJ1-4; TRBD1 is a possible D gene (6 bases). Germline V gene lookup returns CDR1 LNHDA and CDR2 SQIVND (reference sequence). V lost 4 bases and J 8 bases, leaving 11 bases between the germline ends. The CDR3 is 13 amino acids. CDR3 protein: CASSTYRVEKLFF. CDR3 DNA sequence: TGTGCCAGTAGTACCTACAGGGTCGAAAAACTGTTTTTT.

The V gene is TRBV5-6, the J gene TRBJ1-6; 8 bases map to TRBD1. Germline-derived CDR1 and CDR2 are SGHDT and YYEEEE. The CDR3 has 17 amino acids. The ends lost 4 bases at V and 7 bases at J; junction bases unmatched: 13. The CDR3 DNA reads TGTGCCAGCAGCCGCTTACAGGGGGAAGTCTGGAATTCACCCCTCCACTTT. Translating it yields CASSRLQGEVWNSPLHF. The variable domain in full, completed from reference TRBV5-6 and TRBJ1-6, reads DAGVTQSPTHLIKTRGQQVTLRCSPKSGHDTVSWYQQALGQGPQFIFQYYEEEERQRGNFPDRFSGHQFPNYSSELNVNALLLGDSALYLCASSRLQGEVWNSPLHFGNGTRLTVT.

This chain links TRBV19 with TRBJ1-1; tentatively, D is TRBD1 (6 bases). The length of the CDR3 is 15 residues. Germline V gene lookup returns CDR1 LNHDA and CDR2 SQIVND (reference sequence). Trimming pared 2 bases from V and 4 bases from J, leaving 14 bases between. The CDR3 spells CASSIIGGASTEAFF. DNA for the CDR3: TGTGCCAGTAGTATAATCGGGGGGGCGAGCACTGAAGCTTTCTTT.

J is TRBJ2-2 and V is TRBV28, with D perhaps matching TRBD2 (5 bases). Germline CDR1 and CDR2: MDHEN and SYDVKM. The ends were cut back, 7 bases at V and 6 bases at J, with 21 bases in the middle. This CDR3 has 16 residues. The CDR3 region is CASTTPGTGKSGELFF. CDR3 DNA: TGTGCCAGCACTACCCCCGGCACGGGAAAGTCCGGGGAGCTGTTTTTT.

The V and J genes are TRBV2 and TRBJ1-5; the D gene is possibly TRBD1 (5 bases). The CDR3 loop spans 13 amino acids. Germline V gives CDR1 SNHLY, CDR2 FYNNEI. V lost 8 bases to trimming and J lost 4 bases, with 12 bases between them. The CDR3 here is CASEQGPNQPQHF. In DNA form, the CDR3 reads TGTGCCAGCGAGCAGGGCCCGAATCAGCCCCAGCATTTT.

The chain employs TRBV7-3 and TRBJ2-5; TRBD1 aligns across 7 bases. The junction had 6 bases not matched to a gene; V was cut back by 4 bases and J by 4 bases. The CDR3 is 14 amino acids. From germline, CDR1 is SGHTA and CDR2 FQGTGA. CDR3: CASSSGTVLETQYF. CDR3 coding DNA: TGTGCCAGCAGCTCTGGGACAGTCCTAGAGACCCAGTACTTC. The whole variable domain, remainder taken from reference TRBV7-3 and TRBJ2-5, is GAGVSQTPSNKVTEKGKYVELRCDPISGHTALYWYRQSLGQGPEFLIYFQGTGAADDSGLPNDRFFAVRPEGSVSTLKIQRTERGDSAVYLCASSSGTVLETQYFGPGTRLLVL.

This clone was counted only a few times. CDR3 bases: TGTGCCAGCAGCTCCATCAGGGTTGGAAACACCATATATTTT. Protein sequence: CASSSIRVGNTIYF. The J gene is TRBJ1-3, the V gene TRBV5-6; D might be TRBD1 (5 bases). The germline gives CDR1 SGHDT, CDR2 YYEEEE. Trimming removed 3 bases at V and 3 bases at J, with 10 bases between. This CDR3 comprises 14 residues.

The table lists this clone with a count of one. The chain couples TRBV7-2 to TRBJ1-5; 10 nucleotides align to TRBD1. This CDR3 contains 15 residues. Trimming at V came to 5 bases and at J to 6 bases, leaving 7 bases not matched to a gene. CDR1 is SGHTA and CDR2 is FQGNSA in the germline V gene. The CDR3 DNA reads as TGTGCCAGCAGCCCCGACAGGGGGCAGGCTCAGCCCCAGCATTTT. Translated: CASSPDRGQAQPQHF.

The chain carries TRBV2 and TRBJ1-1, with TRBD1 as a possible D gene (6 bases). V was trimmed by 4 bases and J by 5 bases, leaving 14 bases between them. Germline loops: CDR1 SNHLY, CDR2 FYNNEI. The CDR3 has 14 amino acids. The CDR3 coding sequence is TGTGCCAGCAGTGTGGACAGAACAGGAACTGAAGCTTTCTTT. This gives the protein CASSVDRTGTEAFF.

V gene TRBV4-1 combines with J gene TRBJ2-4; 8 bases match TRBD1. Germline V gene data show CDR1 as MGHRA and CDR2 as YSYEKL. The CDR3 has 18 amino acids. The ends lost 3 bases at V and 6 bases at J; junction bases unmatched: 16. CDR3 nucleotide sequence: TGCGCCAGCAGCCAGGCGACAGGGGCCTACAAACCCACAAACATTCAGTACTTC. As protein: CASSQATGAYKPTNIQYF.

This chain connects TRBV5-1 to TRBJ2-1, with D tentatively TRBD2 (5 bases). V dropped 0 bases and J dropped 2 bases, with 12 bases sitting between them. Germline V gives CDR1 SGHRS, CDR2 YFSETQ. The CDR3 has 16 residues. CDR3 DNA sequence: TGCGCCAGCAGCTTGGGGGGAGAACTAGCCTACAATGAGCAGTTCTTC. Translating it yields CASSLGGELAYNEQFF.

The rearrangement uses TRBV19 and TRBJ2-3; 10 bases align to TRBD2. Germline V gives CDR1 LNHDA, CDR2 SQIVND (reference sequence). The V and J ends lost 2 bases and 2 bases, in that order; junction bases with no gene match: 7. The CDR3 loop spans 17 amino acids. In nucleotides, the CDR3 is TGTGCCAGTAGTATATTTGGTCTAGCGGGAGCCACAGATACGCAGTATTTT. The encoded protein is CASSIFGLAGATDTQYF. The variable domain in full, with the rest retrieved from reference TRBV19 and TRBJ2-3, is DGGITQSPKYLFRKEGQNVTLSCEQNLNHDAMYWYRQDPGQGLRLIYYSQIVNDFQKGDIAEGYSVSREKKESFPLTVTSAQKNPTAFYLCASSIFGLAGATDTQYFGPGTRLTVL.

The chain links TRBV28 to TRBJ1-1; D gene uncertain. V was clipped by 6 bases and J by 4 bases, with 9 bases between them. Germline assignment: CDR1 MDHEN and CDR2 SYDVKM. CDR3 size: 12 residues. The CDR3 is CASRLVGTEAFF. The CDR3 DNA is TGTGCCAGCAGATTAGTCGGCACTGAAGCTTTCTTT.

The chain couples TRBV4-1 to TRBJ2-3, with 12 bases fitting TRBD2. The CDR3 is 18 amino acids. Germline values: CDR1 MGHRA, CDR2 YSYEKL. The trim removed 7 bases at V and 3 bases at J, leaving 14 bases unmatched. The CDR3 DNA is TGCGCCAGCAAGTCCTATGCTAGCGGGGGGGCCCGGACAGATACGCAGTATTTT. Translating gives CASKSYASGGARTDTQYF.

This clone was seen only once. The chain uses TRBV19 and TRBJ1-2, with TRBD1 matching 10 bases. CDR3 length equals 15 residues. Germline CDR1 LNHDA, CDR2 SQIVND (reference sequence). V gave up 5 bases and J gave up 3 bases; unmatched junction bases: 6. The CDR3 loop reads CASSPRDRGYYGYTF. CDR3 in DNA: TGTGCCAGTAGTCCCCGGGACAGGGGTTACTATGGCTACACCTTC.

V is TRBV2 and J is TRBJ1-3; 7 nucleotides align to TRBD1. CDR1 is SNHLY and CDR2 is FYNNEI in the germline V gene. J was trimmed by 2 bases and V by 7 bases; bases with no gene match: 5. The CDR3 is 14 amino acids. CDR3 DNA: TGTGCCAGCAAACAGGGGAATGCTGGAAACACCATATATTTT. Protein: CASKQGNAGNTIYF.